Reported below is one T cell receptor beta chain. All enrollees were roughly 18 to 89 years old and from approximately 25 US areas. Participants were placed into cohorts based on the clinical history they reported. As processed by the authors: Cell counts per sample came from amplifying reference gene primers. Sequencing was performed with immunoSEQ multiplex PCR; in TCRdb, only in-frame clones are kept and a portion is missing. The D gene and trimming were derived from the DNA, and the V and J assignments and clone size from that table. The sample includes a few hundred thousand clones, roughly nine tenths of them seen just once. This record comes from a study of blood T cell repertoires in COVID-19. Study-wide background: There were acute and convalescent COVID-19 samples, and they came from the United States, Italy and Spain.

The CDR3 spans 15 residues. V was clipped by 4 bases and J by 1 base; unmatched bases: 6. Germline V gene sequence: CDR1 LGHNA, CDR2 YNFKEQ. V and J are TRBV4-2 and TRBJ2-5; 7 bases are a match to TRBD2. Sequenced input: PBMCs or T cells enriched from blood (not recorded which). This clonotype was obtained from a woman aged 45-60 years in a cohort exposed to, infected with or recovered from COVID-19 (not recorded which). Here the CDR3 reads CASSPPSGLQETQYF. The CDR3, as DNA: TGTGCCAGCAGCCCTCCTAGCGGACTCCAAGAGACCCAGTACTTC.